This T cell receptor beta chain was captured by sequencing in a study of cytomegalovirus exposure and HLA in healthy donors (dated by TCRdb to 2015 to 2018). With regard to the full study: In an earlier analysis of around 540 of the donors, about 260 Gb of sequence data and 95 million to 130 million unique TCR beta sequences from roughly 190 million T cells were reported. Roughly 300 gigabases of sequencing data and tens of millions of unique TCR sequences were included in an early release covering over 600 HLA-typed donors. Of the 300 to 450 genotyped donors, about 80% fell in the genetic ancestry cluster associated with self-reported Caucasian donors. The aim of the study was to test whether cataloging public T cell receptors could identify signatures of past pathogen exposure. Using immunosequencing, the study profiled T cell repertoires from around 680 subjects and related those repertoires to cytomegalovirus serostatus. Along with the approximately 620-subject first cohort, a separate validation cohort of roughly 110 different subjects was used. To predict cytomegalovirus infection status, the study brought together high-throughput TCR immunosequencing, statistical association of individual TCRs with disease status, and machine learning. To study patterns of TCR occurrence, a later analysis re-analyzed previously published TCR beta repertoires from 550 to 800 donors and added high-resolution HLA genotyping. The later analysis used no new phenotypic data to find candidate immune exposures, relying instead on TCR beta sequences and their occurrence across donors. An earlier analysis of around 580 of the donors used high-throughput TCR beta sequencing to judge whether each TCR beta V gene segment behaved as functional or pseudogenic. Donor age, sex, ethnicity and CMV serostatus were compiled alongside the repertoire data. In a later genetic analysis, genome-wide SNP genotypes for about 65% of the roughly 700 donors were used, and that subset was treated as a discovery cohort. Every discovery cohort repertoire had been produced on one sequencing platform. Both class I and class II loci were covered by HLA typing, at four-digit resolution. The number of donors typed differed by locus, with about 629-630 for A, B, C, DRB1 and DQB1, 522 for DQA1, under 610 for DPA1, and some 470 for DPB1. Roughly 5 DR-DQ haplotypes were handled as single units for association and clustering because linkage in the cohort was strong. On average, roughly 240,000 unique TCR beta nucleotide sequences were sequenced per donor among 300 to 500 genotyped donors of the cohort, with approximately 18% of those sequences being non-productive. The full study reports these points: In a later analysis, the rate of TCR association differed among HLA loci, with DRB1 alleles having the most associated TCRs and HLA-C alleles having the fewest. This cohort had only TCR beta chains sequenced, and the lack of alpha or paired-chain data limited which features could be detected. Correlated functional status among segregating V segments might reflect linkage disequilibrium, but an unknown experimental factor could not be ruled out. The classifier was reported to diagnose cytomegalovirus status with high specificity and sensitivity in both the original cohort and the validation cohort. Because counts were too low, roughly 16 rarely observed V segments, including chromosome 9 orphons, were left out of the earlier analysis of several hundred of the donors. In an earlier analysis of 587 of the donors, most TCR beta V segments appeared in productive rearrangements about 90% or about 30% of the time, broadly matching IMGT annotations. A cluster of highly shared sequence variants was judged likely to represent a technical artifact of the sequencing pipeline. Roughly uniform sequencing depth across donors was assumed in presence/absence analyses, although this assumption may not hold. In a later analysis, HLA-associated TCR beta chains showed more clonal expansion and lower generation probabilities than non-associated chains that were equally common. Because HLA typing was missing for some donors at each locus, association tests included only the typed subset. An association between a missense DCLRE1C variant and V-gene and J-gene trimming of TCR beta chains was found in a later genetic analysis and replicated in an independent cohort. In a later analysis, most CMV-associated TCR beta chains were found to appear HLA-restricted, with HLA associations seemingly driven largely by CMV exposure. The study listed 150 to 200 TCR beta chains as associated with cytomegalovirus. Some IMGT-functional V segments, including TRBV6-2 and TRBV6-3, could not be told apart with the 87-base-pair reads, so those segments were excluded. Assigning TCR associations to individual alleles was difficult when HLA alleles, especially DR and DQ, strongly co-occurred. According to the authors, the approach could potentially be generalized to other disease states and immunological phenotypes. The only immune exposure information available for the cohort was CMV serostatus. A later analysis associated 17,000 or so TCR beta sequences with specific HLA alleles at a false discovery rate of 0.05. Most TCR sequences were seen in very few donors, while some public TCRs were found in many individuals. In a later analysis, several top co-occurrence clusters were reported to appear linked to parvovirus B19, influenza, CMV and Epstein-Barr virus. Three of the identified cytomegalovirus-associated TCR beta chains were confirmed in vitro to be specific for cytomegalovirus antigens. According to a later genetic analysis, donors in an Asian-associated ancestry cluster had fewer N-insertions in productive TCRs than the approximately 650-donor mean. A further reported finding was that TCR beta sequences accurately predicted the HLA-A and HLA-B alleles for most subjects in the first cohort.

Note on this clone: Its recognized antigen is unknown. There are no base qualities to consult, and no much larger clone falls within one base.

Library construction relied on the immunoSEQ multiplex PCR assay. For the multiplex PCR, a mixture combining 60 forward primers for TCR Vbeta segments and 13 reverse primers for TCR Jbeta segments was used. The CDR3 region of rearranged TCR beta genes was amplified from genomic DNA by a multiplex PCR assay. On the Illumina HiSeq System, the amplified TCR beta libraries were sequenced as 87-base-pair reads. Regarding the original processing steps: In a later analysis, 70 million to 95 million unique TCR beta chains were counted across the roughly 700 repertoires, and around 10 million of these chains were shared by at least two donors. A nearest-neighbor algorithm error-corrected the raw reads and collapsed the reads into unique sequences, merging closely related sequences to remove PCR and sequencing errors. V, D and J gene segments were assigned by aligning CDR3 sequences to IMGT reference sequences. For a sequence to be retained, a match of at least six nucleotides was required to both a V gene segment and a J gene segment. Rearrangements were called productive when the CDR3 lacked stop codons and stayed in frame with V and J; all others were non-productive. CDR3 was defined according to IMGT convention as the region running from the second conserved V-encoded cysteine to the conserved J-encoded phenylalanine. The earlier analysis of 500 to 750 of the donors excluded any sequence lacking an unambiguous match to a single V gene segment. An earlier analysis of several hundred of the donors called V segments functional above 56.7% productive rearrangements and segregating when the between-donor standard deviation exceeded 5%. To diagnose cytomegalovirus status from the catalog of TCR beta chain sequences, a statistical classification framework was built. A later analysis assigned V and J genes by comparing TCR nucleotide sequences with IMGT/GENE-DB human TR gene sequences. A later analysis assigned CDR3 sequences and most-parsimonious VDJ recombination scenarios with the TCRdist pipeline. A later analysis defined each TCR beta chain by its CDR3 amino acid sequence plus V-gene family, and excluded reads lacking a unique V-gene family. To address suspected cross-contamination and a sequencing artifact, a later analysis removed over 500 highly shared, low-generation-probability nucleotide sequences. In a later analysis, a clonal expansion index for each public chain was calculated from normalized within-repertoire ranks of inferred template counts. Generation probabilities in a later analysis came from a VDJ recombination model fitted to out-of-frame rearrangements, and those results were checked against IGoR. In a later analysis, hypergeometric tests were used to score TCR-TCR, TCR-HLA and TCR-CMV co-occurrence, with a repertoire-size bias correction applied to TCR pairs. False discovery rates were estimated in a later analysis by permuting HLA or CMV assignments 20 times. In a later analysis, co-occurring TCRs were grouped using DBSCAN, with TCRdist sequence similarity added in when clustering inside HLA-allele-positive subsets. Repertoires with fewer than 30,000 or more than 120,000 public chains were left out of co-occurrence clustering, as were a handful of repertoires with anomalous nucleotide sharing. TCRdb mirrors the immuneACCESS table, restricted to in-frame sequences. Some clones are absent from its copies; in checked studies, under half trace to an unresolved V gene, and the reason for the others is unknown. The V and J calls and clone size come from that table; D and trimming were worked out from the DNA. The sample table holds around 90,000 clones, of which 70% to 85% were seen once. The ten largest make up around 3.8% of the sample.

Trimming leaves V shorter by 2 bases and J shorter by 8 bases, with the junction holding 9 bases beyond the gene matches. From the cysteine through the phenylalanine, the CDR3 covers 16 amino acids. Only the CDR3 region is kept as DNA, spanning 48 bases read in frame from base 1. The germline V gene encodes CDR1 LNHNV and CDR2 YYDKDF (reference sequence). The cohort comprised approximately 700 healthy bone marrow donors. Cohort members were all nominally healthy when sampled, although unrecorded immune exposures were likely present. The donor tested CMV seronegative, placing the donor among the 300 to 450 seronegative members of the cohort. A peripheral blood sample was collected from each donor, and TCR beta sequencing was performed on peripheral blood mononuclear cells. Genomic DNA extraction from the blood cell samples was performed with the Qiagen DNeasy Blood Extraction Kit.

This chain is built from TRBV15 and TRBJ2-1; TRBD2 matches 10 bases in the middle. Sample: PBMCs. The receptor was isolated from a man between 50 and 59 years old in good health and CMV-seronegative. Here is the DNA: TGTGCCACCAGCAGACGTAGCGGGAGGAAAGGGGATGAGCAGTTCTTC. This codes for CATSRRSGRKGDEQFF.